This TCR beta chain originates from a study of blood T cells in healthy people across ages. The germline CDR1 and CDR2 sequences are SGHTA and FQGNSA. Trimming removed 5 bases from V and 4 bases from J, with 17 bases in between. The CDR3 loop spans 16 amino acids. A second roughly 6 to 12 cycle PCR used barcoded and J-beta primers. MiXCR, applied by TCRdb to the 5' RACE reads, yields one record per CDR3 protein. This repertoire shows 1,500,000 or so distinct CDR3 sequences, less than 45% found once; its top ten account for under 5%. Study results and limitations: In older individuals, TCR beta diversity per million T cells was lower, falling roughly linearly with age. Investigators viewed diversity estimates from one million T cells as underestimates, the study reported.

About this clonotype: Its target is not known.

All donors came from Russia, were Caucasian and healthy, and spanned ages roughly 6 to 95. At least 5 micrograms of total RNA were extracted per sample. The specimen sequenced was blood. The TCR originated in a woman in her late teens or twenties in good health. The chain carries TRBV7-2 and TRBJ2-2; D perhaps matches TRBD2 (5 bases). DNA for the CDR3: TGTGCCAGCAGCAGAGGGCTGCGGAGGAGCACCGGGGAGCTGTTTTTT. This gives the protein CASSRGLRRSTGELFF.